This TCR beta chain emerged from a study of pediatric ulcerative colitis. Profiling relied on immunoSEQ multiplex PCR, and the TCRdb table lists in-frame clones only, not all of them. Here the sample spans some 10,000 clones, 65% to 90% being singletons. The rectum was sampled with one to two pinch biopsies at colonoscopy. This clone has a handful of counts. Its antigen remains unidentified. The study, taken as a whole, reports: This repertoire reflects total lymphocytes rather than subpopulations like regulatory T cells. Rectal repertoires separated controls, mild-moderate and acute severe colitis. Substantially fewer templates came from a couple of patients' blood samples. Blood-derived T cells may be present in rectal pinch biopsies.

The CDR3 has 12 residues. CDR1 is SGHTA and CDR2 is FQGNSA in the germline V gene. The ends lost 7 bases at V and 7 bases at J; junction bases unmatched: 5. The rearrangement joins TRBV7-2 to TRBJ1-1, with 8 bases identical to TRBD1. The sample comprised gut tissue. This TCR was recovered from a girl aged 10 to 17 who was a control in a study of pediatric ulcerative colitis. CDR3 nucleotides: TGTGCCAGCACACACAGGGGGAATGAAGCTTTCTTT. It translates to CASTHRGNEAFF.